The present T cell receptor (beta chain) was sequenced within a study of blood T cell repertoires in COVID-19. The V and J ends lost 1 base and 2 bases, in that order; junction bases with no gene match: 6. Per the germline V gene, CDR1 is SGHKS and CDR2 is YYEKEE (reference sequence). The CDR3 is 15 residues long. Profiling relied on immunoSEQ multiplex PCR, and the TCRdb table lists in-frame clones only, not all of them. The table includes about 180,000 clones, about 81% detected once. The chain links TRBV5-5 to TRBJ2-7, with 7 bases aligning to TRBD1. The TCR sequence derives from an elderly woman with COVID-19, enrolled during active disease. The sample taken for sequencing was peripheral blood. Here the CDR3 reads CASSLTQTGTYEQYF. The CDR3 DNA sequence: TGTGCCAGCAGCTTGACCCAGACAGGGACCTACGAGCAGTACTTC.